One sample yielded the 22 T cell receptor beta chains listed below, sequenced in a study of shared T cell receptors in the human thymus. TCRdb's copy holds only in-frame clones and misses some; the assay was immunoSEQ multiplex PCR. The sample gives about 540,000 clones, 78% of which show up once; 0.01% to 0.015% is in the top ten. These data also formed part of another study, on human thymus T cells.

Sequencing was done on a sample of thymocytes. Receptors were obtained from a boy in the first two years of life with a congenital heart defect.

In its sample, this clone was seen a few times. The chain joins TRBV30 to TRBJ2-1; D might be TRBD1 (6 bases). V dropped 8 bases and J dropped 4 bases, with 9 bases sitting between them. In germline, CDR1 is GTSNPN, CDR2 SVGIG (reference sequence). The CDR3 is 11 amino acids. CDR3: CAHRVYNEQFF. The CDR3 coding sequence is TGTGCCCACAGGGTATACAATGAGCAGTTCTTC.

The V gene is TRBV10-2, the J gene TRBJ2-7; TRBD2 matches at 9 bases. With 0 bases clipped from V and 4 bases from J, the junction kept 16 bases outside the gene matches. Germline CDR1 is WSHSY and CDR2 is SAAADI. The CDR3 is 19 amino acids. CDR3 nucleotides: TGCGCCAGCAGTGAGTCCCGCCTAGCGGGAAGGATAGCTAGGTACGAGCAGTACTTC. This translates into CASSESRLAGRIARYEQYF.

This chain joins TRBV28 and TRBJ2-5, with 11 bases fitting TRBD2. Losses at the gene ends were 5 bases for V and 2 bases for J; bases not matched to a gene: 13. The CDR3 length is 18 residues. Germline V gives CDR1 MDHEN, CDR2 SYDVKM. This CDR3 reads CASSQGLAGPSRQETQYF. The CDR3 bases are TGTGCCAGCAGTCAAGGACTAGCGGGCCCGTCAAGACAAGAGACCCAGTACTTC.

The J gene is TRBJ2-5, the V gene TRBV4-2, with 12 bases fitting TRBD2. The CDR3 sequence is 19 residues long. With 0 bases clipped from V and 5 bases from J, the junction kept 13 bases outside the gene matches. From germline, CDR1 is LGHNA and CDR2 YNFKEQ. CDR3 residues: CASSQDRGASGRAQETQYF. The CDR3 region has the DNA TGTGCCAGCAGCCAAGATCGGGGAGCTAGCGGGAGGGCCCAGGAGACCCAGTACTTC.

The sample holds a few counts of this clone. This same CDR3 is encoded by further DNA sequences in the sample. The chain joins TRBV20-1 to TRBJ2-3; no reliable D call. Looked up from germline, CDR1 is DFQATT and CDR2 is SNEGSKA (reference sequence). The CDR3 is 11 amino acids. Trimming stripped 6 bases from V and 3 bases from J, with 7 bases between. The CDR3 is CSALNTDTQYF. The CDR3 DNA sequence: TGCAGTGCATTAAATACAGATACGCAGTATTTT.

The CDR3 DNA reads TGTGCTAGTAGCGTGGATGAGCAGTTCTTC. Protein product: CASSVDEQFF. V usage is TRBV12-5 and J usage is TRBJ2-1, with no clear D. The germline CDR1 and CDR2 sequences are LGHNT and FRNRAP. Trimming cost V 8 bases and J 8 bases, with 7 bases left between them. The CDR3 has 10 residues.

Concerning this clone: At one of its ends the junction is not consistent with the germline gene, which may arise from a read error. The chain joins TRBV29-1 to TRBJ1-2; 9 nucleotides match TRBD1. Germline CDR1 SQVTM, CDR2 ANQGSEA. The CDR3 is 15 residues long. The CDR3 protein is CSAEDSDRGGYGYTF. Here the CDR3 DNA reads TGCAGCGCTGAAGACTCGGACAGGGGAGGCTATGGCTACACCTTC. Supplemented by reference TRBV29-1 and TRBJ1-2, the full variable domain reads SAVISQKPSRDICQRGTSLTIQCQVDSQVTMMFWYRQQPGQSLTLIATANQGSEATYESGFVIDKFPISRPNLTFSTLTVSNMSPEDSSIYLCSAEDSDRGGYGYTFGSGTRLTVV.

V gene TRBV4-3 combines with J gene TRBJ1-1, with D tentatively TRBD1 (5 bases). Germline V gene lookup returns CDR1 LGHNA and CDR2 YSLEER. V lost 3 bases and J 1 base, leaving 6 bases between the germline ends. This CDR3 is built from 13 residues. CDR3 sequence (DNA): TGCGCCAGCAGCCAGGGGGGGAACACTGAAGCTTTCTTT. Amino acids: CASSQGGNTEAFF.

This clone was seen more than once but under ten times. V usage is TRBV14 and J usage is TRBJ2-7, with 9 bases lining up with TRBD2. The V segment lost 5 bases and the J segment 6 bases; nucleotides outside the gene matches: 5. The CDR3 sequence is 13 residues long. Germline V gene lookup returns CDR1 SGHDN and CDR2 FVKESK. CDR3 in amino acids: CASSCSGSGEQYF. The CDR3, as DNA: TGTGCCAGCAGCTGTAGCGGGAGTGGCGAGCAGTACTTC. Looking up the rest from reference TRBV14 and TRBJ2-7 gives the full variable domain: EAGVTQFPSHSVIEKGQTVTLRCDPISGHDNLYWYRRVMGKEIKFLLHFVKESKQDESGMPNNRFLAERTGGTYSTLKVQPAELEDSGVYFCASSCSGSGEQYFGPGTRLTVT.

V gene TRBV4-1 combines with J gene TRBJ2-4, with 8 bases identical to TRBD2. Germline loops: CDR1 MGHRA, CDR2 YSYEKL. The V and J ends lost 3 bases and 8 bases, in that order; junction bases with no gene match: 12. This CDR3 comprises 16 residues. CDR3 sequence: CASSQAGLDVWDIQYF. DNA for the CDR3: TGCGCCAGCAGCCAGGCGGGACTAGACGTTTGGGACATTCAGTACTTC.

The chain recombines TRBV27 with TRBJ2-7, with 11 bases lining up with TRBD1. Trimming at V came to 0 bases and at J to 3 bases, leaving 4 bases not matched to a gene. The germline gives CDR1 MNHEY, CDR2 SMNVEV (reference sequence). CDR3 length equals 16 residues. The CDR3 region has the DNA TGTGCCAGCAGTTTATCACCGGGACAGGGGGTCTACGAGCAGTACTTC. Translated, it gives CASSLSPGQGVYEQYF.

This clone was detected once. V is TRBV7-9 and J is TRBJ2-1; tentative D call: TRBD2 (5 bases). Trimming took 1 base from V and 8 from J, leaving 15 bases between them. CDR1 is SEHNR, CDR2 FQNEAQ, per germline (reference sequence). The CDR3 covers 15 residues. The CDR3 region is CASSLVAFGSYEQFF. The CDR3 DNA follows: TGTGCCAGCAGCTTAGTAGCCTTTGGGAGCTATGAGCAGTTCTTC.

This chain links TRBV25-1 with TRBJ1-2; 11 nucleotides line up with TRBD1. The V gene end was trimmed by 3 bases and the J gene end by 8 bases; junction bases not matched to a gene: 14. The germline V gene has CDR1 MGHDK and CDR2 SYGVNS. The CDR3 is 17 residues long. The CDR3 here is CASSDPPEDRGRRGYTF. CDR3 nucleotide sequence: TGTGCCAGCAGTGACCCCCCGGAGGACAGGGGGCGCAGGGGCTACACCTTC.

The chain couples TRBV4-3 to TRBJ2-1; 13 bases match TRBD2. The V gene's germline CDR1 is LGHNA and CDR2 YSLEER. J lost 4 bases, V lost 1 base, and 4 bases had no gene match. The CDR3 consists of 17 residues. This chain's CDR3 is CASSQGLAGGYYNEQFF. The CDR3 nucleotides are TGCGCCAGCAGCCAAGGACTAGCGGGAGGATATTACAATGAGCAGTTCTTC.

This chain links TRBV19 with TRBJ1-1, with a weak D call TRBD1 (5 bases). Germline V gene lookup returns CDR1 LNHDA and CDR2 SQIVND (reference sequence). This CDR3 spans 15 amino acids. V lost 4 bases to trimming and J lost 1 base, with 13 bases between them. CDR3 sequence: CASSKGYLWNTEAFF. The CDR3 nucleotides read TGTGCCAGTAGTAAGGGGTACCTCTGGAACACTGAAGCTTTCTTT.

J is TRBJ2-5 and V is TRBV5-1; 12 bases are shared with TRBD1. Germline trimming cut 0 bases from V and 1 base from J; bases unmatched to any gene: 13. This CDR3 region has 20 residues. Germline CDR1 SGHRS, CDR2 YFSETQ. The CDR3 here is CASSLDCGDGTGGPQETQYF. The CDR3 DNA reads as TGCGCCAGCAGCTTGGATTGTGGGGACGGGACAGGGGGCCCCCAAGAGACCCAGTACTTC.

The table lists this clone with a few counts. CDR3 sequence (DNA): TGTGCCAGCAGCCCCTTAGCGGGTAGACATACGCAGTATTTT. Encoded protein: CASSPLAGRHTQYF. V gene TRBV7-6 combines with J gene TRBJ2-3; 7 bases match TRBD2. The CDR3 has 14 residues. V dropped 5 bases and J dropped 7; count of bases not matched to a gene: 9. Per germline, CDR1 SGHVS and CDR2 FNYEAQ.

The rearrangement links TRBV11-2 to TRBJ2-1, with a weak D call TRBD1 (5 bases). Germline-derived CDR1 and CDR2 are SGHAT and FQNNGV. This CDR3 spans 11 amino acids. The CDR3 sequence is CALRVGNEQFF. For the CDR3, the DNA is TGTGCTCTCAGGGTCGGCAATGAGCAGTTCTTC.

The CDR3, as DNA: TGCGCCAGCAGCCAAGGGGGGGGACAAAGCCAGTTCGTTGCAGATACGCAGTATTTT. This codes for CASSQGGGQSQFVADTQYF. The V call is TRBV4-1, the J call TRBJ2-3, with D perhaps TRBD2 (7 bases). Germline CDR1 and CDR2: MGHRA and YSYEKL. The CDR3 runs 19 residues. Trimming left V 1 base short and J 4 bases short, with 24 bases between.

This clone was recorded a few times. The V call is TRBV14, the J call TRBJ2-5, with 10 nucleotides matching TRBD1. The CDR3 has 16 amino acids. V shed 2 bases and J 5 bases; nucleotides not matched to a gene: 8. Germline loops: CDR1 SGHDN, CDR2 FVKESK. The CDR3 loop reads CASSQSPGTGEETQYF. The CDR3 nucleotides read TGTGCCAGCAGCCAATCTCCGGGGACAGGGGAGGAGACCCAGTACTTC.

The chain employs TRBV18 and TRBJ2-7; 12 bases match TRBD2. Germline CDR1 reads KGHSH; CDR2 reads LQKENI. This CDR3 spans 15 amino acids. J was trimmed by 6 bases and V by 3 bases; bases with no gene match: 6. CDR3 nucleotide sequence: TGTGCCAGCTCACCGGGGACTAGCGGGCTGGGCGAGCAGTACTTC. Translation gives CASSPGTSGLGEQYF.

Concerning this clone: A junction end diverges from the germline sequence, so it may reflect a read error. The chain employs TRBV11-2 and TRBJ1-2; 7 positions match TRBD1. The CDR3 sequence is 12 residues long. Looked up from germline, CDR1 is SGHAT and CDR2 is FQNNGV. The CDR3 sequence is CASSVDRVGYTF. The DNA of the CDR3 is TGTGCCAGCAGCGTAGACAGGGTTGGCTACACCTTC.